This T cell receptor (beta chain) derives from a study of sequential checkpoint blockade in melanoma. Overall study context: First-line arms were nivolumab then ipilimumab, or the reverse, randomized 1:1. Both treatment sequences were followed by maintenance nivolumab.

V was clipped by 6 bases and J by 1 base, with 12 bases between them. The germline CDR1 and CDR2 sequences are MGHRA and YSYEKL. CDR3 length: 14 residues. Here immunoSEQ multiplex PCR was the method, and the copy in TCRdb shows in-frame clones only, minus some. The table has about 19,000 clones, around 67% seen once. The treatment is: randomized to nivolumab then ipilimumab (arm A) or the reverse (arm B). DNA-damaging chemotherapy had not been given to any patient beforehand. Sorted cells were live CD3+CD8+, lacking CD19 and CD56, from PBMCs. The rearrangement uses TRBV4-1 and TRBJ2-5; D may be TRBD2 (5 bases). The sequencing here drew on CD8+ T cells sorted from blood (inferred from file names), taken from a patient given nivolumab and ipilimumab in sequence. The TCR comes from a human donor with melanoma. This CDR3 is CASRPTRGQETQYF. CDR3 in DNA: TGCGCCAGCAGGCCCACCCGGGGCCAAGAGACCCAGTACTTC.